The text below deals with one TCR beta chain. This entry is derived from a study of blood T cell repertoires in COVID-19. For the study at large: PBMCs, B-cell-depleted T cells, or T cells were the source of the cDNA or gDNA that made up the material.

Authors' methods: Amplification with reference gene primers provided the estimates of nucleated cell counts. The repertoire was sequenced with immunoSEQ multiplex PCR; TCRdb's copy has only in-frame clones and lacks some. V and J calls and clone size are given by that table; D and trimming were obtained from the DNA. The data hold a few hundred thousand clones, with just under 90% observed a single time. Cohort assignment relied on participant-reported clinical history. Each recovered donor of Cohort 3 presented with two negative PCRs, clearance, or symptom resolution. Sequenced: PBMCs or T cells enriched from blood (not recorded which). The clonotype comes from a woman in her twenties or thirties who had recovered from COVID-19.

CDR3 DNA: TGTGCCAGCAAACCGGGACAGGGGGCCTATGGCTACACCTTC. Amino acid sequence: CASKPGQGAYGYTF. This rearrangement joins TRBV6-4 to TRBJ1-2; 12 bases agree with TRBD1. The V and J ends lost 7 bases and 4 bases, in that order; junction bases with no gene match: 4. The V gene's germline CDR1 is MRHNA and CDR2 SNTAGT. The CDR3 is 14 residues long.